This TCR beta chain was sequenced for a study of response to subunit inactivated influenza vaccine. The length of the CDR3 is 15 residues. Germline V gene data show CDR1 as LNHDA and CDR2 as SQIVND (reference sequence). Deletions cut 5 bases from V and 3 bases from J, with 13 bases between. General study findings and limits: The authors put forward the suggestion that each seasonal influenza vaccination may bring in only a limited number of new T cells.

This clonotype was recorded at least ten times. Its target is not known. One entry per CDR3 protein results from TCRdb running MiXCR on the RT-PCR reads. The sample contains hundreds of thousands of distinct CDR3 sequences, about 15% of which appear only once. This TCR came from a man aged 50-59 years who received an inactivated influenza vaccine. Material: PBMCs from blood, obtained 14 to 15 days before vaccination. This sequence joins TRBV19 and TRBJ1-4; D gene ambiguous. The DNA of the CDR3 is TGTGCCAGTAGTTATCGACGGCGACCTAATGAAAAACTGTTTTTT. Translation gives CASSYRRRPNEKLFF.